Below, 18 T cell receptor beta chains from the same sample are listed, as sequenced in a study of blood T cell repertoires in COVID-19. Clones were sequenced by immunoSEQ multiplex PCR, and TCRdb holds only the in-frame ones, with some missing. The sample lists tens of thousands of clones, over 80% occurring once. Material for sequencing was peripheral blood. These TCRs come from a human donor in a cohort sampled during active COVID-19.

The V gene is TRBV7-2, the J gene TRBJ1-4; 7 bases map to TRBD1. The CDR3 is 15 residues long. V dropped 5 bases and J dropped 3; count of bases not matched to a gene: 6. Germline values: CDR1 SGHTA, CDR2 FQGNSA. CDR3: CASSRDTGANEKLFF. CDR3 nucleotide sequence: TGTGCCAGCAGCCGCGACACAGGGGCTAATGAAAAACTGTTTTTT.

The DNA of the CDR3 is TGTGCCAGCAGTTCGGAGGGGGCGACTAATGAAAAACTGTTTTTT. It translates to CASSSEGATNEKLFF. The gene calls are TRBV6-5 and TRBJ1-4, with 7 nucleotides matching TRBD1. The J segment lost 2 bases and the V segment lost 4 bases, leaving 4 bases of the junction unmatched. The CDR3 extends over 15 amino acids. CDR1 is MNHEY, CDR2 SVGAGI, per germline.

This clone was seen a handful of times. The DNA of the CDR3 is TGTGCCAGCAGCTTAATAGGGGATCAGCCCCAGCATTTT. Amino acids: CASSLIGDQPQHF. The rearrangement links TRBV7-2 to TRBJ1-5, with a weak D call TRBD1 (5 bases). Germline V lookup: CDR1 SGHTA, CDR2 FQGNSA. The CDR3 consists of 13 residues. Trimming pared 2 bases from V and 5 bases from J, leaving 7 bases between.

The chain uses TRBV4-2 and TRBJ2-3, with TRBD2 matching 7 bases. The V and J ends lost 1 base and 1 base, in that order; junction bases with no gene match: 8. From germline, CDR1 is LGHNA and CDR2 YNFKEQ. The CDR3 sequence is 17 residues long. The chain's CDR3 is CASSQVGGSVGTDTQYF. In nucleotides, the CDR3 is TGTGCCAGCAGCCAAGTGGGGGGGTCTGTGGGCACAGATACGCAGTATTTT.

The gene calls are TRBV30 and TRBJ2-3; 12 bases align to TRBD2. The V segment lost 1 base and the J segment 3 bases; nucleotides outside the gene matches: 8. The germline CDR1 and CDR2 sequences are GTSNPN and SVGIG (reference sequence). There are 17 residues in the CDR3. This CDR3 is CAWSGTSGTFMTDTQYF. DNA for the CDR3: TGTGCCTGGAGTGGGACTAGCGGGACATTCATGACAGATACGCAGTATTTT.

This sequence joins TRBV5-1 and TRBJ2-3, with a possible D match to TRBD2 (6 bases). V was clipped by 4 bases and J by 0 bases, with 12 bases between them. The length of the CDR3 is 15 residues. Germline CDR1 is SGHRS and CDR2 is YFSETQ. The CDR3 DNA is TGCGCCAGCAGCCCTAGCGTGGCTAGCACAGATACGCAGTATTTT. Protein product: CASSPSVASTDTQYF. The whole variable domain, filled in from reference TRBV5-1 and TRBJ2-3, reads KAGVTQTPRYLIKTRGQQVTLSCSPISGHRSVSWYQQTPGQGLQFLFEYFSETQRNKGNFPGRFSGRQFSNSRSEMNVSTLELGDSALYLCASSPSVASTDTQYFGPGTRLTVL.

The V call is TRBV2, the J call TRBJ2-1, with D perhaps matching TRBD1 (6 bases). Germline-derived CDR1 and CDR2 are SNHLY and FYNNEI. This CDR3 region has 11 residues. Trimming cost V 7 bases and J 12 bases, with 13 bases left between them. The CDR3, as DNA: TGTGCCAGCAAGACAGGAAGGGGGCAGTTCTTC. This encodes CASKTGRGQFF.

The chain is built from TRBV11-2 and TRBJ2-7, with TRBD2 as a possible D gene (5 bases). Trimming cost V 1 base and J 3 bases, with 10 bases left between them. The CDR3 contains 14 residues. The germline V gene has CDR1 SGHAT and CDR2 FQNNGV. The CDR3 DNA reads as TGTGCCAGCAGCTTAGGAGGGAACTTCTACGAGCAGTACTTC. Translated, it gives CASSLGGNFYEQYF.

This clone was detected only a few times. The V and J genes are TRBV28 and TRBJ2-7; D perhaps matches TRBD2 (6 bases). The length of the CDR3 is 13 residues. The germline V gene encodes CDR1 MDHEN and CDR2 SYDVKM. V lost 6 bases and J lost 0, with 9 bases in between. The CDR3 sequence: CASSRRVSYEQYF. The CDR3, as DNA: TGTGCCAGCAGCCGGAGGGTCTCCTACGAGCAGTACTTC.

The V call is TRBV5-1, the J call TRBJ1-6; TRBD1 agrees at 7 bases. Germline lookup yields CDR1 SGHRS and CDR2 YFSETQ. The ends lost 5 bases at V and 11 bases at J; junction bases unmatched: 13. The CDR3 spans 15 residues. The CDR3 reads CASRDERQGVAPLHF. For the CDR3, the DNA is TGCGCCAGCAGGGACGAACGACAGGGTGTTGCACCCCTCCACTTT.

CDR3 bases: TGTGCCTGGAGAGCAGACAGGACCTATGGCTACACCTTC. Protein sequence: CAWRADRTYGYTF. The chain employs TRBV30 and TRBJ1-2; D might be TRBD1 (6 bases). CDR1 is GTSNPN, CDR2 SVGIG, per germline (reference sequence). This CDR3 contains 13 residues. V dropped 3 bases and J dropped 4 bases, with 12 bases sitting between them.

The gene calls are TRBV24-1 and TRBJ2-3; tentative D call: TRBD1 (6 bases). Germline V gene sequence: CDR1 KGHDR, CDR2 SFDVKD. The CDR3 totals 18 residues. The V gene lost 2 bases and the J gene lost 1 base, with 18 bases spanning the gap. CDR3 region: CATSDSFSQGTGTDTQYF. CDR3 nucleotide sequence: TGTGCCACCAGTGATTCCTTCTCCCAGGGGACCGGCACAGATACGCAGTATTTT.

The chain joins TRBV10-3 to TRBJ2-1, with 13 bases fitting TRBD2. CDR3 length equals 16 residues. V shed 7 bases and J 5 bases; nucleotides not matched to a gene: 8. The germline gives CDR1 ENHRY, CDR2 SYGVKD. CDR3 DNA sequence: TGTGCCATCACAAAACTAGGGACTAGCGGGGACAATGAGCAGTTCTTC. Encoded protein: CAITKLGTSGDNEQFF.

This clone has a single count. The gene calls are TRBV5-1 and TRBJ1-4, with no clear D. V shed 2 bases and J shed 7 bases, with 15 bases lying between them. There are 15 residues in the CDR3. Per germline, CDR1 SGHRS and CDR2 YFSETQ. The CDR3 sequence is CASSFFDGGSEKLFF. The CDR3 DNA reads TGCGCCAGCAGCTTTTTTGACGGAGGGAGTGAAAAACTGTTTTTT.

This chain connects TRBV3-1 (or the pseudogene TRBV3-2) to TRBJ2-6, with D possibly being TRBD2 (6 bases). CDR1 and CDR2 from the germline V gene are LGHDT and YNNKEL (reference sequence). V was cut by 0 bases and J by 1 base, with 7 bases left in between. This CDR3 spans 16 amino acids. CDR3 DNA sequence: TGTGCCAGCAGCCAAGAAAGCGGGTCTGGGGCCAACGTCCTGACTTTC. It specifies CASSQESGSGANVLTF.

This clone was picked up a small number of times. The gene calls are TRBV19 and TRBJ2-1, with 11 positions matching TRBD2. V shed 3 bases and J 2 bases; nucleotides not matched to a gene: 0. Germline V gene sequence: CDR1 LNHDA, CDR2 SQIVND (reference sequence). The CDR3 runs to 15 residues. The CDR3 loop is CASSISGGAYNEQFF. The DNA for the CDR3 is TGTGCCAGTAGTATTAGCGGGGGGGCCTACAATGAGCAGTTCTTC. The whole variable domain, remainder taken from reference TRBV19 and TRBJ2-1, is DGGITQSPKYLFRKEGQNVTLSCEQNLNHDAMYWYRQDPGQGLRLIYYSQIVNDFQKGDIAEGYSVSREKKESFPLTVTSAQKNPTAFYLCASSISGGAYNEQFFGPGTRLTVL.

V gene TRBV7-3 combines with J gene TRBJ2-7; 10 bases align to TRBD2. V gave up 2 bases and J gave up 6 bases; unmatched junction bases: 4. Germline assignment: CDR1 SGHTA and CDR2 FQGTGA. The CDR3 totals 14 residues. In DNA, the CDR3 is TGTGCCAGCAGCTTACTAGCGGGAGTCCGCGAGCAGTACTTC. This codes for CASSLLAGVREQYF.

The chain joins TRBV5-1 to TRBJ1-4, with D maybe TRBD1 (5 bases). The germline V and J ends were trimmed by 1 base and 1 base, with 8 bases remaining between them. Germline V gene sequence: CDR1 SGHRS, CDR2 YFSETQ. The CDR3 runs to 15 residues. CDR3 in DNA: TGCGCCAGCAGCTTGCAGGGAGGAACTAATGAAAAACTGTTTTTT. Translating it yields CASSLQGGTNEKLFF.